The rows below give T cell receptor beta chains drawn from one sample of a study of blood T cell repertoires in COVID-19. Generated by immunoSEQ multiplex PCR, the TCRdb table keeps only in-frame clones and is missing some. The table includes over 25,000 clones, more than 80% detected once. Sequenced input: peripheral blood. The receptors here all came from a woman aged 80 or older with acute or convalescent COVID-19. Each CDR3 is given with its conserved first and last residue. Each record gives: D gene, J gene, V gene, clone size, CDR3 DNA, CDR3 protein. D genes are given only for firm matches. Where a row states a size, it is once, few, many or the class of an expanded clone; other rows omit it.

-	TRBJ2-1	TRBV7-2	-	TGTGCCAGCAGCTTAGCGAGGACTCCTCAGTTCTTC	CASSLARTPQFF
-	TRBJ1-6	TRBV7-3	-	TGTGCCAGCAGCTTACAGGGGACCGGATCACCCCTCCACTTT	CASSLQGTGSPLHF
-	TRBJ2-7	TRBV5-1	-	TGCGCCAGCAGCTTGGGCGGGACAGCCTCACCCTACGAGCAGTACTTC	CASSLGGTASPYEQYF
TRBD2	TRBJ2-5	TRBV4-1	-	TGCGCCAGCAGCCAACGACTAGCGGGAGGGTGGGAGACCCAGTACTTC	CASSQRLAGGWETQYF
TRBD1	TRBJ1-5	TRBV5-8	once	TGTGCCAGCAGCCCCGACAGGGGGCTGAATCAGCCCCAGCATTTT	CASSPDRGLNQPQHF
-	TRBJ2-2	TRBV10-1	-	TGCGCCAGCAGTGTTGGCCAGAACACCGGGGAGCTGTTTTTT	CASSVGQNTGELFF
TRBD1	TRBJ1-2	TRBV6-5	-	TGTGCCAGCAGTTACCTTGACAGGGGGGGCTATGGCTACACCTTC	CASSYLDRGGYGYTF
-	TRBJ1-1	TRBV5-1	-	TGCGCCAGCAGCTTGGCGCAGGGGTTTGGGACTGAAGCTTTCTTT	CASSLAQGFGTEAFF
TRBD2	TRBJ2-4	TRBV2	-	TGTGCCAGCAATGCCTTGGGCGGGGGGGAACCAATCCCCGTAATAGCCAAAAACATTCAGTACTTC	CASNALGGGEPIPVIAKNIQYF
-	TRBJ1-4	TRBV4-3	-	TGCGCCAGCAGCCAAGATCGAAGGTCCCCAGGGGAAAAACTGTTTTTT	CASSQDRRSPGEKLFF
-	TRBJ2-2	TRBV15	-	TGTGCCACCAGCTCAGGATTTACCGGGGAGCTGTTTTTT	CATSSGFTGELFF
-	TRBJ1-1	TRBV6-5	-	TGTGCCAGCACCAACCAGGTAGTGAACACTGAAGCTTTCTTT	CASTNQVVNTEAFF
TRBD1	TRBJ2-1	TRBV2	-	TGTGCCAGCAGTGCACAGGGGCAATCCTACAATGAGCAGTTCTTC	CASSAQGQSYNEQFF
-	TRBJ1-1	TRBV12-3/TRBV12-4	-	TGTGCCAGCAGTTTAAGGGAGGTGACTGAAGCTTTCTTT	CASSLREVTEAFF
TRBD1	TRBJ1-2	TRBV10-3	-	TGTGCCATCAATACAGGGGATAGGGGCCCCAACTATGGCTACACCTTC	CAINTGDRGPNYGYTF
-	TRBJ1-6	TRBV28	-	TGTGCCAGCGGCAGTTCACCCCTCCACTTT	CASGSSPLHF
-	TRBJ2-2	TRBV28	once	TGTGCCAGCAGTTCAGGGGTCAGAGGGGAGCTGTTTTTT	CASSSGVRGELFF
-	TRBJ2-1	TRBV6-6	few	TGTGCCAGCAGTTCAGCTAGTGGTAGAATCCATGAGCAGTTCTTC	CASSSASGRIHEQFF
-	TRBJ2-6	TRBV19	-	TGTGCCAGTATACAGGATGGTATCTCTGGGGCCAACGTCCTGACTTTC	CASIQDGISGANVLTF
-	TRBJ1-2	TRBV24-1	-	TGTGCCACCAGTGACCCTGGTAGGGGGAATGGCTACACCTTC	CATSDPGRGNGYTF
TRBD2	TRBJ2-1	TRBV5-6	-	TGTGCCAGCAGCCTGGGAGCGGGAGGTCTTTCCTACAATGAGCAGTTCTTC	CASSLGAGGLSYNEQFF
TRBD2	TRBJ2-2	TRBV29-1	once	TGCAGCGTTGGAAACGGGGGGGCCTTCGGGGAGCTGTTTTTT	CSVGNGGAFGELFF
TRBD1	TRBJ1-2	TRBV6-5	-	TGTGCCAGCAGAGCGACAGGGTTTGGCTACACCTTC	CASRATGFGYTF
-	TRBJ1-1	TRBV6-6	-	TGTGCCAGCAGTTACTCGGTAGTGAACACTGAAGCTTTCTTT	CASSYSVVNTEAFF
-	TRBJ1-2	TRBV9	-	TGTGCCAGCAGCGAGGGCGAGGGCGGATTTAACTATGGCTACACCTTC	CASSEGEGGFNYGYTF
TRBD2	TRBJ2-7	TRBV3-1/TRBV3-2	few	TGTGCCAGCAGAACTAGCGGGGACCGCTACGAGCAGTACTTC	CASRTSGDRYEQYF
-	TRBJ2-7	TRBV5-1	-	TGCGCCAGCAGCAGCAACGGGAGCCCCTACGAGCAGTACTTC	CASSSNGSPYEQYF
-	TRBJ2-3	TRBV11-3	-	TGTGCCAGCATCTGGGTGGGCTTCCGCACAGATACGCAGTATTTT	CASIWVGFRTDTQYF
-	TRBJ1-5	TRBV7-2	-	TGTGCCAGCAGCCCTTTAAATAGCAATCAGCCCCAGCATTTT	CASSPLNSNQPQHF
TRBD2	TRBJ2-2	TRBV5-6	-	TGTGCCAGCAGCTTGGTCGGGGGGGCCACCGGGGAGCTGTTTTTT	CASSLVGGATGELFF
TRBD1	TRBJ2-1	TRBV6-1	-	TGTGCCAGCAGTGATTCTATGACAGGGGGGTCCTACAATGAGCAGTTCTTC	CASSDSMTGGSYNEQFF
-	TRBJ1-1	TRBV27	-	TGTGCCAGCAGTCTTAGGACAGTGAACACTGAAGCTTTCTTT	CASSLRTVNTEAFF
-	TRBJ2-4	TRBV7-2	-	TGTGCCAGCAGTTTCACAGGGTTTACCAAAAACATTCAGTACTTC	CASSFTGFTKNIQYF
TRBD2	TRBJ2-3	TRBV7-2	-	TGTGCCAGCAGTTACCCAAAGCGGGAGCCCACAGATACGCAGTATTTT	CASSYPKREPTDTQYF
-	TRBJ1-2	TRBV7-9	-	TGTGCCAGCAGCCTCGCCGAGACAGCCTATGGCTACACCTTC	CASSLAETAYGYTF
TRBD1	TRBJ2-7	TRBV4-1	once	TGCGCCAGCAGCCAAGGGACAGGGCGAACCTACGAGCAGTACTTC	CASSQGTGRTYEQYF
TRBD2	TRBJ2-3	TRBV19	-	TGTGCCACTACGCGACTAGCGGGATTCACAGATACGCAGTATTTT	CATTRLAGFTDTQYF
TRBD2	TRBJ2-4	TRBV19	-	TGTGCCAGTAGTTCTCGCGGGGCGGGGGGAAACATTCAGTACTTC	CASSSRGAGGNIQYF
TRBD2	TRBJ2-7	TRBV18	-	TGTGCCAGCTCACCAAGACTCGCGGGGGGCGCCTACGAGCAGTACTTC	CASSPRLAGGAYEQYF
-	TRBJ1-2	TRBV6-5	few	TGTGCCAGCAGGGACAGTTGGGGCTATGGCTACACCTTC	CASRDSWGYGYTF
TRBD1	TRBJ1-2	TRBV24-1	-	TGTGCCACCAGTGATTCCGAAGGGGGCGGCTATGGCTACACCTTC	CATSDSEGGGYGYTF
TRBD2	TRBJ2-4	TRBV5-1	-	TGCGCCAGCAGCCACTCGACTAGCGGGGCTCTTGGAAACATTCAGTACTTC	CASSHSTSGALGNIQYF
TRBD1	TRBJ1-5	TRBV28	-	TGTGCCAGCAGGAGAGGACAGGGGGAGAATCAGCCCCAGCATTTT	CASRRGQGENQPQHF
TRBD2	TRBJ2-5	TRBV28	-	TGTGCCAGCATGGGGAGGGGACTAGCACGAGAGACCCAGTACTTC	CASMGRGLARETQYF
-	TRBJ1-5	TRBV20-1	-	TGCAGTGCTAGTGGGCGGTCTAGCAATCAGCCCCAGCATTTT	CSASGRSSNQPQHF
-	TRBJ1-5	TRBV19	-	TGTGCCAGTAGTCCCAGGACAGATAATAGCAATCAGCCCCAGCATTTT	CASSPRTDNSNQPQHF
TRBD2	TRBJ2-5	TRBV6-5	-	TGTGCCAGCAAAATGGAGTCTAGCGGGCGTACCCAGTACTTC	CASKMESSGRTQYF
-	TRBJ2-1	TRBV7-3	once	TGTGCCAGCAGCTCTAGCCGAAGCTCCTACAATGAGCAGTTCTTC	CASSSSRSSYNEQFF
-	TRBJ2-7	TRBV15	-	TGTGCCACCAGCAGAGGGGGGGGGCCCGCGTCCGAGCAGTACTTC	CATSRGGGPASEQYF
TRBD2	TRBJ2-7	TRBV27	-	TGTGCCAGCAGCAGACTAGCGGGGGGCGAGCAGTACTTC	CASSRLAGGEQYF
-	TRBJ1-1	TRBV9	few	TGTGCCAGCAGCGTAGCATCCAGGGACACTGAAGCTTTCTTT	CASSVASRDTEAFF
-	TRBJ2-3	TRBV12-3/TRBV12-4	-	TGTGCCAGCAGTTCCGGGGATACGCAGTATTTT	CASSSGDTQYF
-	TRBJ2-7	TRBV6-5	-	TGTGCCAGCAGTTACATCGGCAGGCTCTCCTACGAGCAGTACTTC	CASSYIGRLSYEQYF
TRBD1	TRBJ1-6	TRBV27	-	TGTGCCAGCAGTATAGGACAGGGCTATAATTCACCCCTCCACTTT	CASSIGQGYNSPLHF
TRBD2	TRBJ2-7	TRBV11-2	few	TGTGCCAGCAGCGCCCGACTAGCGGGGGGGCCAGTCTACGAGCAGTACTTC	CASSARLAGGPVYEQYF
-	TRBJ2-2	TRBV9	once	TGTGCCAGCAGCGTAGAGTCGGGGTTCACCGGGGAGCTGTTTTTT	CASSVESGFTGELFF
-	TRBJ1-3	TRBV9	-	TGTGCCAGCAGCGTAGGGTGGGGAGGTGGAAACACCATATATTTT	CASSVGWGGGNTIYF